Listed here is a single TCR beta chain. The antigen is not known. A much larger clone differs from this one at a single base, so this may be a read error. V was trimmed by 3 bases and J by 1 base, leaving 12 bases between them. Germline-derived CDR1 and CDR2 are SGHAT and FQNNGV. This CDR3 contains 16 residues. The sample is drawn from a study of tumor-infiltrating lymphocytes in primary liver carcinoma. Turning to the study itself: Every sample contained roughly 3.65 to 7.5 million productive TCRbeta reads, and these numbers were similar from one tissue type to another.

From approximately 490 ng total RNA, TCR beta cDNA was generated with a primer in the constant region. Researchers made the TCR beta libraries by running three nested multiplex PCR rounds with slightly modified ARM-PCR. Both of the initial two PCR rounds ran for around 9 cycles and employed TRBV1-TRBV30 forward primers alongside a C-beta reverse primer. Each CDR3 protein gets one entry after TCRdb re-called the multiplex PCR reads with MiXCR. Of roughly 180,000 distinct CDR3 sequences in the sample, 60% were seen once. Researchers drew blood RNA from unsorted whole blood and extracted germline DNA as well. Overall study results and limits: Tumor region pairs showed greater overlap than either tumor-adjacent or tumor-blood pairs did. Tumor specimens were characterized by a significantly higher top-250-clone fraction than blood (p = 0.039).

The TCR was taken from a man in his forties with primary liver carcinoma and hepatitis B virus infection. The sequencing input was peripheral blood. The chain is built from TRBV11-2 and TRBJ2-2; perhaps TRBD2 as D (6 bases). The CDR3 reads CASSLGRLLNTGELFF. The CDR3 DNA sequence: TGTGCCAGCAGCTTGGGGAGGCTCCTGAACACCGGGGAGCTGTTTTTT.